This T cell receptor beta chain is from a study of cytomegalovirus exposure and HLA in healthy donors. Study results and limitations: TCR beta chains associated with HLA were, in a later analysis, more clonally expanded than equally common others. An analysis was carried out later, and it reportedly showed fewer N-insertions in an Asian-associated ancestry cluster than the approximately 710-donor mean. Presence/absence analyses rested on an assumption that sequencing depth was roughly uniform across donors. Later, an analysis found that common viral pathogens appeared to be linked with several of the most significant clusters.

The V gene's germline CDR1 is MNHEY and CDR2 SVGAGI. Trimming took 2 bases from V and 4 from J; bases not matched to a gene: 8. The CDR3 spans 16 residues. The PCR was carried out with 60 Vbeta primers and 13 Jbeta primers. Measured with immunoSEQ multiplex PCR; TCRdb has only the in-frame clones, and not every one. The data contain around 190,000 clones, over 65% of them singletons. For this clone: The antigen remains undetermined.

Sequenced material: PBMCs. This chain uses TRBV6-5 with TRBJ1-1, with 9 bases matching TRBD1. This TCR was recovered from a woman aged 25 to 45 in good health and CMV-seronegative. The CDR3: CASSYLGTGQGTEAFF. CDR3 sequence (DNA): TGTGCCAGCAGTTACCTCGGAACGGGACAGGGCACTGAAGCTTTCTTT.